This is a list of T cell receptor beta chains from one sample in a study of cytomegalovirus exposure and HLA in healthy donors. The method was immunoSEQ multiplex PCR; TCRdb's version includes in-frame clones alone and lacks a portion of them. The repertoire has under 200,000 clones, over 75% of them found once; the top ten carry 11% to 15%. Sequences were obtained from PBMCs. The receptors derive from a man between 50 and 59 years old in good health and CMV-seropositive. Both conserved end residues are part of each CDR3. The D gene is left open where the match is weak. Clone size, where shown, is once, few, many, or a class for clones that have expanded.

cdr3_aa cdr3_nt d_call j_call clone_size cdr3_length v_call
CASSQVGEASPLHF TGCGCCAGCAGCCAAGTGGGGGAGGCCTCACCCCTCCACTTT . TRBJ1-6 . 14 TRBV4-1
CACTGQGRMEAFF TGTGCCTGCACCGGACAGGGCAGAATGGAAGCTTTCTTT TRBD1 TRBJ1-1 . 13 TRBV30
CATSRGIPGGSVSNTGELFF TGTGCCACCTCCCGCGGGATCCCGGGAGGGAGCGTCTCGAACACCGGGGAGCTGTTTTTT TRBD2 TRBJ2-2 . 20 TRBV19
CASSDSGGQGAVYGYTF TGTGCCAGCAGTGACTCGGGAGGACAGGGGGCTGTCTATGGCTACACCTTC TRBD1 TRBJ1-2 . 17 TRBV6-4
CASSPMRQGIEKLFF TGTGCCAGCAGCCCTATGAGACAGGGAATTGAAAAACTGTTTTTT TRBD1 TRBJ1-4 . 15 TRBV7-2
CASSLALSGAYEQYF TGTGCCAGCAGCTTAGCGTTATCGGGGGCCTACGAGCAGTACTTC . TRBJ2-7 . 15 TRBV7-2
CASSPEWELFF TGTGCCAGCTCACCAGAGTGGGAGCTGTTTTTT . TRBJ2-2 . 11 TRBV18
CASSLVAGATNEKLFF TGCGCCAGCAGCTTGGTGGCAGGGGCAACTAATGAAAAACTGTTTTTT . TRBJ1-4 . 16 TRBV5-1
CASSPQGSNYGYTF TGTGCCAGCTCACCGCAGGGGAGCAACTATGGCTACACCTTC . TRBJ1-2 . 14 TRBV18
CASSQDQGARRGYTF TGCGCCAGCAGCCAAGATCAGGGGGCGCGGAGGGGCTACACCTTC TRBD1 TRBJ1-2 . 15 TRBV4-3
CASRTGVYEQYF TGTGCCAGCAGGACAGGGGTTTACGAGCAGTACTTC TRBD1 TRBJ2-7 . 12 TRBV2
CASSTADRGEQYF TGCGCCAGCAGCACAGCGGACAGGGGAGAGCAGTACTTC TRBD1 TRBJ2-7 . 13 TRBV5-1
CASRRTSGVQETQYF TGTGCCAGCCGACGGACTAGCGGGGTACAAGAGACCCAGTACTTC TRBD2 TRBJ2-5 . 15 TRBV6-1
CASSFLGSSGGLQETQYF TGCGCCAGCAGCTTCTTGGGGTCGAGCGGGGGGTTACAAGAGACCCAGTACTTC TRBD2 TRBJ2-5 . 18 TRBV5-1
CASRAEGGLTNVEQFF TGTGCCAGCAGGGCCGAGGGGGGACTAACTAATGTTGAGCAGTTCTTC . TRBJ2-1 few 16 TRBV6-4
CASSLTGGGYGYTF TGTGCCAGTAGTCTGACAGGGGGCGGCTATGGCTACACCTTC TRBD1 TRBJ1-2 . 14 TRBV19
CASSRRGVKQETQYF TGTGCCAGCAGCAGGCGGGGGGTCAAACAAGAGACCCAGTACTTC TRBD2 TRBJ2-5 . 15 TRBV27
CSVVTGLNEKLFF TGCAGCGTTGTGACAGGACTTAATGAAAAACTGTTTTTT . TRBJ1-4 once 13 TRBV29-1
CASSSWDRAYEQYF TGTGCCAGCAGCTCTTGGGACAGAGCCTACGAGCAGTACTTC TRBD1 TRBJ2-7 . 14 TRBV7-3
CAIGVGSETQYF TGTGCCATCGGAGTAGGTAGTGAGACCCAGTACTTC . TRBJ2-5 few 12 TRBV27
CASRGGGELFF TGTGCCAGCAGGGGGGGCGGGGAGCTGTTTTTT . TRBJ2-2 . 11 TRBV6-5
CASSIYTTDTQYF TGTGCCAGCAGCATTTACACCACAGATACGCAGTATTTT . TRBJ2-3 . 13 TRBV7-9
CASSEQGESEQYF TGTGCCAGCAGCGAACAGGGGGAAAGCGAGCAGTACTTC TRBD1 TRBJ2-7 . 13 TRBV9
CASRFLGGGNTIYF TGTGCCAGCAGGTTCTTGGGAGGAGGAAACACCATATATTTT . TRBJ1-3 . 14 TRBV28
CAPGTAVPDTQYF TGTGCCCCCGGGACAGCCGTTCCAGATACGCAGTATTTT . TRBJ2-3 . 13 TRBV21-1
CASSQVGTSGGGRSGGELFF TGCGCCAGCAGCCAAGTAGGGACTAGCGGGGGGGGCAGGAGCGGCGGGGAGCTGTTTTTT TRBD2 TRBJ2-2 . 20 TRBV4-1
CASSHDREQYF TGCGCCAGCAGCCATGACAGGGAGCAGTACTTC . TRBJ2-7 . 11 TRBV4-1
CAWSVGQVETQYF TGTGCCTGGAGTGTAGGACAGGTGGAGACCCAGTACTTC TRBD1 TRBJ2-5 . 13 TRBV30
CATRLNTAVYEQYF TGTGCCACTCGATTAAATACAGCGGTATACGAGCAGTACTTC . TRBJ2-7 . 14 TRBV15
CASNYRENEKLFF TGTGCCAGCAATTACAGGGAGAATGAAAAACTGTTTTTT . TRBJ1-4 . 13 TRBV2
CASSRGTGGIYGYTF TGTGCCAGCAGCCGCGGGACAGGGGGTATCTATGGCTACACCTTC TRBD1 TRBJ1-2 . 15 TRBV7-9
CASSYSGGRETQYF TGTGCCAGCAGTTACTCAGGGGGCCGGGAGACCCAGTACTTC TRBD1 TRBJ2-5 . 14 TRBV6-5
CASSLFTGGAGSGNTIYF TGTGCCAGCAGCTTATTTACGGGGGGGGCAGGATCTGGAAACACCATATATTTT . TRBJ1-3 . 18 TRBV7-2
CASGTGNHTGELFF TGCGCCAGCGGGACAGGGAACCACACCGGGGAGCTGTTTTTT TRBD1 TRBJ2-2 . 14 TRBV5-1
CASSRGGPETQYF TGCGCCAGCAGCAGAGGAGGACCTGAGACCCAGTACTTC . TRBJ2-5 . 13 TRBV5-1
CASSRTNGNTEAFF TGTGCCAGCTCTAGGACAAATGGGAACACTGAAGCTTTCTTT . TRBJ1-1 . 14 TRBV18
CASSLALDRKEGYTF TGTGCCAGCAGCTTGGCCTTGGACAGAAAAGAGGGCTACACCTTC . TRBJ1-2 . 15 TRBV5-4
CASSLNAGGFNEQFF TGTGCCAGCAGCTTGAACGCGGGGGGATTCAATGAGCAGTTCTTC TRBD2 TRBJ2-1 . 15 TRBV5-4
CASSEGGGADTQYF TGTGCCAGCAGCGAGGGGGGAGGGGCAGATACGCAGTATTTT . TRBJ2-3 . 14 TRBV5-4
CASSVPIIEGPSYNEQFF TGTGCCAGCAGTGTACCAATAATTGAGGGCCCCTCCTACAATGAGCAGTTCTTC . TRBJ2-1 . 18 TRBV6-1
CATLAGVSYEQYF TGTGCCACTTTAGCGGGGGTCTCCTACGAGCAGTACTTC TRBD2 TRBJ2-7 . 13 TRBV28
CASSYSSGGAYEQYF TGTGCCAGCAGTTACTCGAGCGGGGGGGCGTACGAGCAGTACTTC TRBD2 TRBJ2-7 once 15 TRBV6-5
CASSAGQLPTEAFF TGTGCCAGCTCGGCGGGACAGCTACCCACTGAAGCTTTCTTT TRBD1 TRBJ1-1 . 14 TRBV18
CASSFKDRAKNYGYTF TGTGCCAGCAGCTTTAAAGACAGGGCCAAGAACTATGGCTACACCTTC TRBD1 TRBJ1-2 . 16 TRBV11-2
CASSLGTGSNQPQHF TGTGCCAGCAGCCTCGGGACAGGGTCGAATCAGCCCCAGCATTTT TRBD1 TRBJ1-5 . 15 TRBV5-6
CASRSGDEQYF TGTGCCAGTAGGTCAGGGGACGAGCAGTACTTC . TRBJ2-7 . 11 TRBV19
CASSLASIPSGNTIYF TGTGCCAGTAGTCTTGCCAGTATTCCCTCTGGAAACACCATATATTTT . TRBJ1-3 . 16 TRBV19
CASSLVGTGGAPDTIYF TGTGCCAGCAGTTTAGTTGGGACAGGGGGCGCGCCGGACACCATATATTTT TRBD1 TRBJ1-3 . 17 TRBV2
CASSQGLTSSYEQYF TGCGCCAGCAGCCAAGGTCTTACTAGCTCCTACGAGCAGTACTTC . TRBJ2-7 . 15 TRBV4-1
CSCVEGRHEQYF TGCAGCTGCGTGGAGGGGCGACACGAGCAGTACTTC . TRBJ2-7 . 12 TRBV29-1
CATSRDVGGGNTGELFF TGTGCCACCAGCAGAGATGTAGGGGGGGGGAACACCGGGGAGCTGTTTTTT . TRBJ2-2 . 17 TRBV15
CASSSGLAGTFSTDTQYF TGCGCCAGCAGCTCGGGACTAGCGGGTACATTTAGCACAGATACGCAGTATTTT TRBD2 TRBJ2-3 few 18 TRBV5-1
CASSQDADRGGNEKLFF TGCGCCAGCAGCCAAGACGCTGACAGGGGAGGTAATGAAAAACTGTTTTTT TRBD1 TRBJ1-4 . 17 TRBV4-1
CSSTVGGPAEF TGTTCCAGCACCGTTGGGGGCCCAGCCGAATTT . TRBJ1-4 . 11 TRBV7-9
CSVEERGQARGYTF TGCAGCGTTGAAGAACGAGGGCAGGCGCGGGGCTACACCTTC . TRBJ1-2 . 14 TRBV29-1
CASSPWGGSGTGELFF TGTGCCAGCAGTCCTTGGGGGGGTTCGGGGACCGGGGAGCTGTTTTTT TRBD2 TRBJ2-2 once 16 TRBV28
CASSWGLAGVNEQFF TGTGCCAGCAGCTGGGGACTAGCGGGGGTAAATGAGCAGTTCTTC TRBD2 TRBJ2-1 . 15 TRBV11-3